This is a list of T cell receptor beta chains from one sample in a study of regulatory T cells in long-lasting Graves disease. TCRdb reanalysed the multiplex PCR reads using MiXCR and keeps one entry per CDR3 protein. The table lists about 400,000 distinct CDR3 sequences, about a fifth of them singletons. The sample in question was peripheral blood mononuclear cells (PBMCs), obtained when the disease was refractory, from a patient treated with antithyroid drugs. The origin of the receptors is a female donor with Graves disease. Each CDR3 is given with its conserved first and last residue. Each record gives: D gene, V gene, J gene, clone size, CDR3 DNA, CDR3 protein. The D gene is left open where the match is weak. Only some rows state a clone size, as once, few, many or a class for expanded clones.

>TRBD2|TRBV6-1|TRBJ2-1|-
TGTGCCAGCAGTGAAGCTCCGGGAGGGCCGGATGAGCAGTTCTTC
CASSEAPGGPDEQFF
>-|TRBV20-1|TRBJ2-1|-
TGCAGTGCTAGAGATGAGGGCCGTGAGCAGTCCTTC
CSARDEGREQSF
>TRBD2|TRBV12-5|TRBJ2-5|few
TGTGCTAGTGGTTTGGTCAGGGGGACTAGCGTGGAGACCCAGTACTTC
CASGLVRGTSVETQYF
>-|TRBV3-1|TRBJ2-7|-
TGTGCCAGCAGCCAAGGGGGGACCTCCTACGAGCAGTACTTC
CASSQGGTSYEQYF
>-|TRBV28|TRBJ1-2|many
TGTGCCAGCAGCTTATCGGGGTCCTATGGCTACACCTTC
CASSLSGSYGYTF
>-|TRBV7-2|TRBJ2-7|many
TGTGCCAGCAGCTTTCAGTACGAGCAGTACTTC
CASSFQYEQYF
>-|TRBV7-2|TRBJ1-5|few
TGTGCCAGCAGCTTAGGAGGGTTGAAGCCCCAGCATTTT
CASSLGGLKPQHF
>TRBD2|TRBV12-3/TRBV12-4|TRBJ2-5|many
TGTGCCAGCAGTTTCCTCCATAGCGGGAGGGGAGCAGAGACCCAGTACTTC
CASSFLHSGRGAETQYF
>-|TRBV14|TRBJ2-2|few
TGTGCCAGCAGCCAAGTTGACCGAATGAACACCGGGGAGCTGTTTTTT
CASSQVDRMNTGELFF
>-|TRBV27|TRBJ2-7|many
TGTGCCAGCAGTTGGGGCAACACCTACGAGCAGTACTTC
CASSWGNTYEQYF